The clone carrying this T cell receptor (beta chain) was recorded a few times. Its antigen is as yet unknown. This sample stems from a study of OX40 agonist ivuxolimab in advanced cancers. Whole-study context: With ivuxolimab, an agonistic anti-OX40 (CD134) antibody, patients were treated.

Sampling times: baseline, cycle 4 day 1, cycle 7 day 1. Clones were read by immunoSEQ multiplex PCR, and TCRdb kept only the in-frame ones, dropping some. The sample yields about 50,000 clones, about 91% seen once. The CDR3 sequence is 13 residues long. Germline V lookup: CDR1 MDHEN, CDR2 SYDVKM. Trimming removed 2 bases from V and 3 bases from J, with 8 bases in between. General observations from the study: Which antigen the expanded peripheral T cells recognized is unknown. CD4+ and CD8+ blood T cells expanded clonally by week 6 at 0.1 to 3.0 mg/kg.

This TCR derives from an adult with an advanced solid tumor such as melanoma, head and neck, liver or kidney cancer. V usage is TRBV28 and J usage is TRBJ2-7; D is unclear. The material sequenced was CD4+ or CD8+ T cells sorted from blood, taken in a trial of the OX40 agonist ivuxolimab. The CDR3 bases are TGTGCCAGCAGTTTAGGTGCCGACTACGAGCAGTACGTC. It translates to CASSLGADYEQYV.